This T cell receptor beta chain was identified in a study of blood T cell repertoires in COVID-19. About the study: Researchers got acute and convalescent COVID-19 samples from the United States, Italy and Spain.

Germline loops: CDR1 SGDLS, CDR2 YYNGEE. The CDR3 runs 14 residues. V was clipped by 4 bases and J by 6 bases, with 13 bases between them. In the study's own analysis: Nucleated cell number was recorded as an estimate derived from reference gene primer amplification. The protocol was immunoSEQ multiplex PCR, while the TCRdb copy is restricted to in-frame clones and leaves out a portion. The V and J calls and clone size are taken from that table; D and trimming were inferred from the DNA. The table has over 75,000 clones, roughly nine tenths seen once; the top ten hold roughly 5.4%. The clonotype comes from a woman over 75 with active COVID-19. J is TRBJ2-2 and V is TRBV9; D is possibly TRBD2 (7 bases). Sequencing was carried out using peripheral blood. CDR3 residues: CASSSWEGAGELFF. The DNA of the CDR3 is TGTGCCAGCAGCTCTTGGGAGGGGGCCGGGGAGCTGTTTTTT.